A selection of T cell receptor beta chains follows, all from one sample in a study of blood T cell repertoires in COVID-19. The table came from immunoSEQ multiplex PCR; TCRdb's copy has only in-frame clones and leaves some out. Of roughly 57,000 clones listed, 90% are singletons. The sequencing input was peripheral blood. Receptor source: a human donor in a cohort sampled during active COVID-19. The CDR3 runs from the conserved cysteine through the conserved F or W. The order of the fields is V gene, J gene, D gene, clone size, CDR3 DNA, CDR3 protein. The D gene is left open where the match is weak. Not every row has a clone size; where given, it reads once, few, many or a size class.

TRBV5-1	TRBJ2-2	TRBD2	.	TGCGCCAGCAGCTCCGCCGGGACTAGCTTTATGGACACCGGGGAGCTGTTTTTT	CASSSAGTSFMDTGELFF
TRBV7-2	TRBJ2-1	.	.	TGTGCCAGCAGCCCCGCGCGGGACAGTACTAATGAGCAGTTCTTC	CASSPARDSTNEQFF
TRBV6-5	TRBJ2-5	.	.	TGTGCCACCGGAGACAGGGACTTTCAAGAGACCCAGTACTTC	CATGDRDFQETQYF
TRBV7-2	TRBJ2-1	TRBD1	.	TGTGCCAGCAGCTTGCAGACAGGGGTGAATGGTGAGCAGTTCTTC	CASSLQTGVNGEQFF
TRBV6-5	TRBJ2-6	TRBD1	.	TGTGCCACCCTACAGGGGTCTGGGGCCAACGTCCTGACTTTC	CATLQGSGANVLTF
TRBV24-1	TRBJ2-1	.	.	TGTGCCACCAGTGATTTGTCGTCGTACAATGAGCAGTTCTTC	CATSDLSSYNEQFF
TRBV18	TRBJ2-5	.	.	TGTGCCAGCTCACCCCCCGGGGACTCAACCAAAGAGACCCAGTACTTC	CASSPPGDSTKETQYF
TRBV2	TRBJ2-7	.	few	TGTGCCAGCTCGGGCTCCTACGAGCAGTACTTC	CASSGSYEQYF
TRBV2	TRBJ2-5	.	.	TGTGCCAGCAATGTTCGTAGTTTGAACCTCCGGGAGACCCAGTACTTC	CASNVRSLNLRETQYF
TRBV12-3/TRBV12-4	TRBJ1-1	.	.	TGTGCCAGCAGCCCTTACAGCCGAGAAGCTTTCTTT	CASSPYSREAFF
TRBV4-3	TRBJ1-1	.	.	TGCGCCAGCAGCCAAGATCTCCAGGGGAAGTTCGATGAAGCTTTCTTT	CASSQDLQGKFDEAFF
TRBV5-1	TRBJ2-2	.	.	TGCGCCAGCAGCGTGAACAGGGCGGACACCGGGGAGCTGTTTTTT	CASSVNRADTGELFF
TRBV9	TRBJ2-7	.	.	TGTGCCAGCAGCGCAGGATCGGGGATTCCTCGGGACGAGCAGTACTTC	CASSAGSGIPRDEQYF
TRBV10-2	TRBJ1-2	TRBD1	.	TGCGCCAGCAGTGAGTTCGCAGGACAGGGGAACTATGGCTACACCTTC	CASSEFAGQGNYGYTF
TRBV3-1/TRBV3-2	TRBJ1-6	.	.	TGTGCCAGCAGCCAAGCAGGGCCGTATAATTCACCCCTCCACTTT	CASSQAGPYNSPLHF
TRBV3-1/TRBV3-2	TRBJ2-5	.	.	TGTGCCAGCAGCCAAGAAGCGTGGGCCCAGTACTTC	CASSQEAWAQYF
TRBV15	TRBJ1-5	TRBD1	.	TGTGCCACCAGCAGAGAACAGGGGATAAATCAGCCCCAGCATTTT	CATSREQGINQPQHF
TRBV7-9	TRBJ2-4	.	.	TGTGCCAGCAGCAACGGGGCCGGGGGCAAAAACATTCAGTACTTC	CASSNGAGGKNIQYF
TRBV9	TRBJ2-2	.	.	TGTGCCAGCAGCGTGTTGTCGTCCGGGGAGCTGTTTTTT	CASSVLSSGELFF
TRBV6-1	TRBJ1-5	.	.	TGTGCCAGCAGTGAAGTGGGAAGGGGAACCCATCAGCCCCAGCATTTT	CASSEVGRGTHQPQHF
TRBV5-4	TRBJ2-3	.	.	TGTGCCAGCAGCTTGGTCCAAGCGGATACGCAGTATTTT	CASSLVQADTQYF
TRBV24-1	TRBJ1-5	.	.	TGTGCCACCAGTGACTCGAAGGGGGTAGGCAATCAGCCCCAGCATTTT	CATSDSKGVGNQPQHF
TRBV28	TRBJ2-2	TRBD1	.	TGTGCCAGCAGGGGACAGACAACGCTAAACACCGGGGAGCTGTTTTTT	CASRGQTTLNTGELFF
TRBV3-1/TRBV3-2	TRBJ1-6	.	.	TGTGCCAGCAGACAGAGCTCCTATAATTCACCCCTCCACTTT	CASRQSSYNSPLHF
TRBV24-1	TRBJ2-2	.	.	TGTGCCACCAGTGATTTGAGTAAAGGGACACCGAACACCGGGGAGCTGTTTTTT	CATSDLSKGTPNTGELFF
TRBV27	TRBJ1-2	.	.	TGTGCCAGCAGCCCCGCGGGTACCTTCAACTATGGCTACACCTTC	CASSPAGTFNYGYTF
TRBV5-4	TRBJ2-3	TRBD2	.	TGTGCCAGCAGCCTGGACTTAGTCGTAGCGGGAAGCACAGATACGCAGTATTTT	CASSLDLVVAGSTDTQYF